This T cell receptor beta chain comes out of a study of T cell responses to AZD1222 COVID-19 vaccine. The CDR3 spans 14 residues. With 1 base removed from V and 1 base from J, the gap between germline ends came to 5 bases. The germline V gene has CDR1 LNHNV and CDR2 YYDKDF (reference sequence). Study results and limitations: It should be noted that donors were predominantly white British and more often female, and clonal diversity was possibly underestimated. The CD4 TCRs associated with vaccination extended across spike and predominated at 160-218 and 743-854. Repertoires were collected only later (after the peak T cell response had occurred). Spike-specific TCR breadth and depth both grew after two AZD1222 doses.

To note about this clone: Its cognate antigen is unknown.

TCRdb keeps only in-frame clones here, not all; method: immunoSEQ multiplex PCR. Of about 140,000 clones in the sample, around 90% were seen once. This specimen consisted of peripheral blood, obtained on day 0 of AZD1222 vaccination. This clonotype originated in an adult in good health. The chain carries TRBV15 and TRBJ1-5, with D perhaps matching TRBD1 (5 bases). This CDR3 reads CATSRGQSNQPQHF. DNA of the CDR3: TGTGCCACCAGCAGAGGACAGAGCAATCAGCCCCAGCATTTT.